This TCR beta chain was captured in a study of cytotoxic CD8 clonotypes in ibrutinib-treated CLL. V dropped 3 bases and J dropped 5 bases, with 5 bases sitting between them. This CDR3 has 11 amino acids. Germline V gives CDR1 LNHDA, CDR2 SQIVND (reference sequence). On this clone itself: Antigen unknown.

Findings and caveats of the study: Clonality rose at ibrutinib response, held steady in sustained remission, and fell toward baseline at progression. Patients showed higher baseline clonality than age-matched healthy donors, and it tracked circulating CD8+ T-cell counts.

Sequencing sought depths of 1 in 200,000 to 1 in 1 million T cells. Repertoires were generated with immunoSEQ multiplex PCR, while TCRdb's copy carries only in-frame clones and drops some. This table has more than 110,000 clones, approximately 90% appearing once. Sequencing was performed on PBMCs, taken after 12 months of ibrutinib treatment. The TCR originated in a human donor with chronic lymphocytic leukemia. The chain links TRBV19 to TRBJ2-7; D is ambiguous. The CDR3 nucleotides read TGTGCCAGTAGTATGGGAAACGAGCAGTACTTC. Encoded protein: CASSMGNEQYF. The full variable domain, its missing parts supplied by reference TRBV19 and TRBJ2-7, is DGGITQSPKYLFRKEGQNVTLSCEQNLNHDAMYWYRQDPGQGLRLIYYSQIVNDFQKGDIAEGYSVSREKKESFPLTVTSAQKNPTAFYLCASSMGNEQYFGPGTRLTVT.